This TCR beta chain was sequenced for a study of PD-L1 blockade in urothelial cancer. Background on the study: About 90% of the roughly 30 patients were men who had bladder-origin urothelial cancer. Blood analysis was done at 3 weeks (second dose) and 6 weeks after treatment began.

Remarks on this clone: Antigen specificity is unknown.

Regarding time point: pretreatment peripheral blood. Urothelial carcinoma, locally advanced or metastatic, affected the patients. The repertoire was sequenced with immunoSEQ multiplex PCR; TCRdb's copy has only in-frame clones and lacks some. Of around 100,000 clones detected, 80% to 90% appear once; the ten largest clones hold more than 1.5%. Looked up from germline, CDR1 is ENHRY and CDR2 is SYGVKD. V was pared by 9 bases and J by 1 base, with 10 bases between. This CDR3 contains 14 residues. Findings of the study overall: Larger 3-week expansion of tumor-associated blood clones was seen in durable-benefit patients.

The sample here was PBMCs, taken around atezolizumab (anti-PD-L1) treatment. This sequence joins TRBV10-3 and TRBJ2-6; TRBD1 is a possible D gene (6 bases). This clonotype originated in a man aged 55 to 69 with urothelial cancer. The CDR3 bases are TGTGCCATAGCAGGGGAATCTGGGGCCAACGTCCTGACTTTC. It specifies CAIAGESGANVLTF.